The T cell receptor (beta chain) under discussion was sequenced for a study of blood T cell repertoires in COVID-19. Study as a whole: Researchers got acute and convalescent COVID-19 samples from the United States, Italy and Spain. PBMCs, B-cell-depleted T cells, or T cells provided the cDNA or gDNA that made up the material.

Authors' analysis steps: Reference gene primer amplification gave nucleated cell count estimates. Libraries were prepared by immunoSEQ multiplex PCR; TCRdb keeps only in-frame clonotypes and omits some of them. The V and J calls and clone size are taken from that table; D and trimming were inferred from the DNA. Of hundreds of thousands of clones listed, roughly 89% are singletons. This sequence originates from a woman aged 25-40 years with active or convalescent COVID-19. Sequenced sample: peripheral blood.

The DNA for the CDR3 is TGCAGCGTGGCCGGGACAGGAGACACAGATACGCAGTATTTT. It yields the protein CSVAGTGDTDTQYF. The rearrangement links TRBV29-1 to TRBJ2-3; 8 bases fit TRBD1. V trimming: 6 bases; J trimming: 2 bases; junction bases outside the gene matches: 7. The CDR3 is made up of 14 amino acids. CDR1 and CDR2 (germline): SQVTM, ANQGSEA.